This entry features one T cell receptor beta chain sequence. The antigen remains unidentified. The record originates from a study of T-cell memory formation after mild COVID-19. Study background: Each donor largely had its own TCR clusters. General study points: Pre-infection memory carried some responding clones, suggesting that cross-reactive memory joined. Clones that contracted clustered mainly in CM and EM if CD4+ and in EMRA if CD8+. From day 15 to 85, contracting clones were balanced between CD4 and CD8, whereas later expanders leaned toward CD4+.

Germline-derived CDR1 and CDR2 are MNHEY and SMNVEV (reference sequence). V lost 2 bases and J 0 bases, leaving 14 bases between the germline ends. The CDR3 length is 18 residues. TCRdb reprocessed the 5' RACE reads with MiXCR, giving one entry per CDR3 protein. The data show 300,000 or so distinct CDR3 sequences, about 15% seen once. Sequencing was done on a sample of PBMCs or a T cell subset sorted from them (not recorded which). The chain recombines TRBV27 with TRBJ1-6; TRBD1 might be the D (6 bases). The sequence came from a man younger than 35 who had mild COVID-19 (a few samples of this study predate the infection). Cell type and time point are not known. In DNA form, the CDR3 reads TGTGCCAGCAGTTTACGCCAGCCGGGGGCCTCCTATAATTCACCCCTCCACTTT. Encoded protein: CASSLRQPGASYNSPLHF.